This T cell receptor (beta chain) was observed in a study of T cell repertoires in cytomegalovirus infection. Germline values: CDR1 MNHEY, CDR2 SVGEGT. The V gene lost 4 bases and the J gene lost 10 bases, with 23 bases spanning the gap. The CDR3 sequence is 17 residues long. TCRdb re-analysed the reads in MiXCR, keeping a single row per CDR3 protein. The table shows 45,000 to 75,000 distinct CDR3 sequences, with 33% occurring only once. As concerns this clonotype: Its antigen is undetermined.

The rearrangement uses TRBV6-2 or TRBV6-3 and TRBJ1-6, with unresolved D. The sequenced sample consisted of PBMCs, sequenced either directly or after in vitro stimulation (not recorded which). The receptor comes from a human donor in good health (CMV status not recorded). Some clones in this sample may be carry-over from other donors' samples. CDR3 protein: CASSSIRRGFSQSPLHF. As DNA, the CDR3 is TGTGCCAGCAGTTCCATCCGGCGGGGATTTAGTCAATCACCCCTCCACTTT.